This T cell receptor (beta chain) was recorded in a study of blood T cell repertoires in COVID-19. As for the study in general: COVID-19 samples collected from the United States, Italy and Spain covered acute and convalescent phases. Sources were T cells, B-cell-depleted T cells, or PBMCs; the material itself was cDNA or gDNA.

Original data processing: From reference gene primer amplification, estimates of nucleated cell counts were derived. Assay used: immunoSEQ multiplex PCR; TCRdb lists only in-frame clones, some missing. V, J and clone size derive from that table, while D and trimming were established from the DNA sequence. The sample yields about 39,000 clones, around 80% seen once. J gave up 4 bases and V 3 bases, and 6 bases lay outside the gene matches. The CDR3 runs to 16 residues. Germline CDR1 and CDR2: SGHTA and FQGNSA. The clonotype originates from a man aged 60-69 years in a cohort sampled during active COVID-19. The rearrangement uses TRBV7-2 and TRBJ2-2, with 9 bases that match TRBD2. The sequencing sample was made of peripheral blood. CDR3 region: CASSFFGGGATGELFF. The CDR3 coding sequence is TGTGCCAGCAGCTTCTTCGGCGGGGGGGCCACCGGGGAGCTGTTTTTT. Variable domain in full (rest from reference TRBV7-2 and TRBJ2-2): GAGVSQSPSNKVTEKGKDVELRCDPISGHTALYWYRQSLGQGLEFLIYFQGNSAPDKSGLPSDRFSAERTGGSVSTLTIQRTQQEDSAVYLCASSFFGGGATGELFFGEGSRLTVL.